This T cell receptor beta chain was retrieved from a study of CD8 T cells in ankylosing spondylitis. Broader study findings: Several highly homologous variants made up a TCR beta motif that seemed to typify ankylosing spondylitis blood. Reports say disease-linked clones showed up significantly more in matched ankylosing spondylitis synovial fluid.

This clonotype was recorded many times. Its target is not known. Libraries of TCR beta came from quantitative 5'-RACE with molecular barcodes. MiXCR, run by TCRdb on the 5' RACE reads, gives a single entry per CDR3 protein. The repertoire holds roughly 440,000 distinct CDR3 sequences, with under 20% as singletons. The specimen sequenced was blood, either unsorted or a sorted T cell fraction (not recorded which). This receptor was identified in a male donor with ankylosing spondylitis.

CDR3 bases: TGTGCCATCAGTGACCCTGGACTAGCTGGAGGCGGGGAGCTGTTTTTT. It translates to CAISDPGLAGGGELFF. The chain is built from TRBV10-3 and TRBJ2-2; the match to TRBD2 covers 8 bases. This CDR3 contains 16 residues. Germline V lookup: CDR1 ENHRY, CDR2 SYGVKD. J was trimmed by 7 bases and V by 3 bases; bases with no gene match: 10.